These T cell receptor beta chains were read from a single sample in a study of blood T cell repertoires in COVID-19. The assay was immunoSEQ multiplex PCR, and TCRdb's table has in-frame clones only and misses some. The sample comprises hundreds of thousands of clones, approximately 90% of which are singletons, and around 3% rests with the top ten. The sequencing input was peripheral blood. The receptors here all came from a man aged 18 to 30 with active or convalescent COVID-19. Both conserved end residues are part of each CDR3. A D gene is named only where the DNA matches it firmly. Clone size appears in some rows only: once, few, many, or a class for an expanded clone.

CDR3aa: CASSPRTGGTAFF
CDR3nt: TGTGCCAGCAGCCCTCGGACAGGGGGCACAGCTTTCTTT
j_gene: TRBJ1-1
d_gene: TRBD1
v_gene: TRBV14
abundance: .

CDR3aa: CASSLEDRGYGYTF
CDR3nt: TGTGCCAGCAGCTTAGAGGACAGGGGATATGGCTACACCTTC
j_gene: TRBJ1-2
d_gene: TRBD1
v_gene: TRBV7-3
abundance: .

CDR3aa: CASSLRQGSSYNEQFF
CDR3nt: TGTGCCAGCAGCCTGCGACAGGGAAGCTCCTACAATGAGCAGTTCTTC
j_gene: TRBJ2-1
d_gene: TRBD1
v_gene: TRBV11-2
abundance: once

CDR3aa: CASSPISSGRTEQYF
CDR3nt: TGTGCCAGCAGCCCGATCTCTAGCGGGAGGACCGAGCAGTACTTC
j_gene: TRBJ2-7
d_gene: TRBD2
v_gene: TRBV7-8
abundance: .

CDR3aa: CASSATGTGTREQYF
CDR3nt: TGCGCCAGCAGCGCGACGGGGACAGGGACTCGGGAGCAGTACTTC
j_gene: TRBJ2-7
d_gene: TRBD1
v_gene: TRBV5-1
abundance: few

CDR3aa: CASTSQGFAGNTIYF
CDR3nt: TGTGCCAGTACCTCACAGGGCTTTGCGGGAAACACCATATATTTT
j_gene: TRBJ1-3
d_gene: .
v_gene: TRBV19
abundance: few

CDR3aa: CASSFPGTPTNYGYTF
CDR3nt: TGTGCCAGCAGCTTCCCCGGGACACCTACTAACTATGGCTACACCTTC
j_gene: TRBJ1-2
d_gene: .
v_gene: TRBV13
abundance: few

CDR3aa: CASSLSGGAEAFF
CDR3nt: TGTGCCAGCAGCTTATCGGGGGGAGCTGAAGCTTTCTTT
j_gene: TRBJ1-1
d_gene: .
v_gene: TRBV11-2
abundance: .

CDR3aa: CASSAHLTSGDGTDTQYF
CDR3nt: TGTGCCAGCAGCGCGCATTTGACTAGCGGGGACGGCACAGATACGCAGTATTTT
j_gene: TRBJ2-3
d_gene: TRBD2
v_gene: TRBV9
abundance: .

CDR3aa: CASSTGGTRTDTQYF
CDR3nt: TGTGCCAGCAGCACCGGGGGGACCAGGACAGATACGCAGTATTTT
j_gene: TRBJ2-3
d_gene: TRBD2
v_gene: TRBV7-3
abundance: .

CDR3aa: CASSEATGGNYGYTF
CDR3nt: TGTGCCAGCAGTGAAGCCACAGGGGGCAACTATGGCTACACCTTC
j_gene: TRBJ1-2
d_gene: TRBD1
v_gene: TRBV6-1
abundance: .

CDR3aa: CASVMNTEAFF
CDR3nt: TGTGCCAGTGTAATGAACACTGAAGCTTTCTTT
j_gene: TRBJ1-1
d_gene: .
v_gene: TRBV28
abundance: .

CDR3aa: CASSEFGPNQPQHF
CDR3nt: TGTGCCAGCAGTGAATTTGGCCCGAATCAGCCCCAGCATTTT
j_gene: TRBJ1-5
d_gene: .
v_gene: TRBV25-1
abundance: .

CDR3aa: CASSYTVPGWNTEAFF
CDR3nt: TGTGCCAGCAGTTACACTGTTCCGGGGTGGAACACTGAAGCTTTCTTT
j_gene: TRBJ1-1
d_gene: .
v_gene: TRBV6-5
abundance: .

CDR3aa: CASSPDSSYEQYF
CDR3nt: TGCGCCAGCAGCCCTGACAGTTCCTACGAGCAGTACTTC
j_gene: TRBJ2-7
d_gene: .
v_gene: TRBV4-1
abundance: .

CDR3aa: CASSLFGGAPYEQYF
CDR3nt: TGTGCCAGCAGTTTATTCGGGGGGGCCCCCTACGAGCAGTACTTC
j_gene: TRBJ2-7
d_gene: TRBD2
v_gene: TRBV27
abundance: once

CDR3aa: CASSQDRTADGYTF
CDR3nt: TGCGCCAGCAGCCAAGATAGGACAGCGGATGGCTACACCTTC
j_gene: TRBJ1-2
d_gene: .
v_gene: TRBV4-3
abundance: .

CDR3aa: CASSQARTPRTGGQYF
CDR3nt: TGTGCCAGCAGCCAAGCGAGGACGCCACGAACCGGGGGGCAGTACTTC
j_gene: TRBJ2-7
d_gene: .
v_gene: TRBV14
abundance: .

CDR3aa: CASSLGGRGSYEQYF
CDR3nt: TGTGCCAGCAGCTTAGGTGGCAGGGGGTCCTACGAGCAGTACTTC
j_gene: TRBJ2-7
d_gene: TRBD1
v_gene: TRBV11-2
abundance: .

CDR3aa: CATSTGSAYEQYF
CDR3nt: TGTGCCACCTCGACGGGGTCAGCCTACGAGCAGTACTTC
j_gene: TRBJ2-7
d_gene: .
v_gene: TRBV15
abundance: .

CDR3aa: CASSSIVNTGELFF
CDR3nt: TGTGCCAGTAGTTCAATAGTGAACACCGGGGAGCTGTTTTTT
j_gene: TRBJ2-2
d_gene: .
v_gene: TRBV19
abundance: .

CDR3aa: CASSLGTRIYNEQFF
CDR3nt: TGTGCCAGCTCCCTCGGGACTCGGATCTACAATGAGCAGTTCTTC
j_gene: TRBJ2-1
d_gene: .
v_gene: TRBV2
abundance: .

CDR3aa: CASSFQGNYGYTF
CDR3nt: TGTGCCAGCAGTTTTCAGGGGAACTATGGCTACACCTTC
j_gene: TRBJ1-2
d_gene: .
v_gene: TRBV12-3/TRBV12-4
abundance: .

CDR3aa: CASSPEGPTADTEAFF
CDR3nt: TGTGCCAGCTCACCAGAGGGCCCTACGGCGGACACTGAAGCTTTCTTT
j_gene: TRBJ1-1
d_gene: .
v_gene: TRBV18
abundance: .

CDR3aa: CASSAYGGVRDTQYF
CDR3nt: TGTGCCAGTAGTGCGTACGGGGGGGTACGAGATACGCAGTATTTT
j_gene: TRBJ2-3
d_gene: TRBD2
v_gene: TRBV19
abundance: .

CDR3aa: CAIQRGGADYGYTF
CDR3nt: TGTGCCATCCAGCGGGGGGGAGCAGACTATGGCTACACCTTC
j_gene: TRBJ1-2
d_gene: .
v_gene: TRBV19
abundance: few

CDR3aa: CASKSSGSFTEAFF
CDR3nt: TGTGCCAGCAAATCATCAGGATCTTTCACTGAAGCTTTCTTT
j_gene: TRBJ1-1
d_gene: .
v_gene: TRBV6-5
abundance: .

CDR3aa: CSASVASGSWSYEQYF
CDR3nt: TGCAGTGCTAGTGTGGCTAGCGGGAGTTGGAGCTACGAGCAGTACTTC
j_gene: TRBJ2-7
d_gene: TRBD2
v_gene: TRBV20-1
abundance: .

CDR3aa: CASSLSGGEETQYF
CDR3nt: TGTGCCAGCAGCTTATCGGGAGGTGAGGAGACCCAGTACTTC
j_gene: TRBJ2-5
d_gene: TRBD2
v_gene: TRBV7-9
abundance: .

CDR3aa: CASSLGRVPTGELFF
CDR3nt: TGTGCCAGCAGTTTAGGCAGGGTCCCCACCGGGGAGCTGTTTTTT
j_gene: TRBJ2-2
d_gene: .
v_gene: TRBV27
abundance: few

CDR3aa: CASSLGPNEKLFF
CDR3nt: TGTGCCAGCAGCTTGGGGCCGAATGAAAAACTGTTTTTT
j_gene: TRBJ1-4
d_gene: .
v_gene: TRBV7-7
abundance: .

CDR3aa: CASSWGQGTYEQYF
CDR3nt: TGTGCCAGCAGTTGGGGACAGGGGACCTACGAGCAGTACTTC
j_gene: TRBJ2-7
d_gene: TRBD1
v_gene: TRBV6-2/TRBV6-3
abundance: few

CDR3aa: CASTPSPGQGRAETQYF
CDR3nt: TGTGCCAGCACCCCGTCGCCGGGACAAGGGAGGGCAGAGACCCAGTACTTC
j_gene: TRBJ2-5
d_gene: .
v_gene: TRBV28
abundance: .

CDR3aa: CASRLRTGLYEQYF
CDR3nt: TGTGCCAGCAGGCTGAGGACAGGGCTCTACGAGCAGTACTTC
j_gene: TRBJ2-7
d_gene: TRBD1
v_gene: TRBV6-6
abundance: .

CDR3aa: CASSIGVGGLGTEAFF
CDR3nt: TGTGCCAGTAGTATAGGTGTCGGGGGATTGGGCACTGAAGCTTTCTTT
j_gene: TRBJ1-1
d_gene: .
v_gene: TRBV19
abundance: .

CDR3aa: CATSSGSSTDTQYF
CDR3nt: TGCGCCACCAGCTCCGGGTCTAGCACAGATACGCAGTATTTT
j_gene: TRBJ2-3
d_gene: .
v_gene: TRBV5-1
abundance: .